The next 8 T cell receptor beta chains were all read from a single sample in a study of blood T cells in healthy people across ages. Alongside a J-beta primer mix, a sample-barcoded 5' primer served in a second PCR lasting about 6 to 12 cycles. TCRdb itself ran the 5' RACE reads through MiXCR, one entry per CDR3 protein. The data show hundreds of thousands of distinct CDR3 sequences, with around 49% seen just once and about an eighth held by the top ten. What was sequenced was blood. Receptors originate from a man aged 25 to 45 in good health.

DNA of the CDR3: TGCGCCAGCAGCCAAGGGACAGGGCCTTATGGCTACACCTTC. Translation gives CASSQGTGPYGYTF. The chain couples TRBV4-3 to TRBJ1-2, with 8 bases that match TRBD1. Germline CDR1 is LGHNA and CDR2 is YSLEER. This CDR3 has 14 residues. With V trimmed by 1 base and J by 5 bases, 3 bases remained unmatched.

The chain is built from TRBV9 and TRBJ2-7; 7 nucleotides agree with TRBD1. Germline trimming cut 0 bases from V and 6 bases from J; bases unmatched to any gene: 6. Germline V gene data show CDR1 as SGDLS and CDR2 as YYNGEE. The CDR3 totals 14 residues. In DNA form, the CDR3 reads TGTGCCAGCAGCGTAGGTAACAGGGGAGTCGAGCAGTACTTC. Its translation is CASSVGNRGVEQYF.

This chain joins TRBV12-3 or TRBV12-4 and TRBJ1-2; unclear D gene. Deletions cut 1 base from V and 4 bases from J, with 7 bases between. The CDR3 consists of 13 residues. CDR3 nucleotides: TGTGCCAGCAGTTTAGGGGTCACCTATGGCTACACCTTC. It encodes CASSLGVTYGYTF.

The chain couples TRBV11-2 to TRBJ2-1, with D perhaps being TRBD1 or TRBD2 (6 bases each). This CDR3 contains 15 residues. The ends were cut back, 0 bases at V and 9 bases at J, with 15 bases in the middle. The germline CDR1 and CDR2 sequences are SGHAT and FQNNGV. The CDR3 here is CASSLEVGGFIEQFF. The CDR3, as DNA: TGTGCCAGCAGCTTAGAGGTAGGGGGGTTCATTGAGCAGTTCTTC.

This clonotype has ten or more counts. The chain uses TRBV6-4 and TRBJ2-6; 7 nucleotides line up with TRBD1. CDR1 is MRHNA, CDR2 SNTAGT, per germline. The CDR3 extends over 17 amino acids. Germline trimming cut 8 bases from V and 0 bases from J; bases unmatched to any gene: 10. CDR3 sequence: CASGAWDSNSGANVLTF. As DNA, the CDR3 is TGTGCCAGCGGAGCATGGGACAGCAACTCTGGGGCCAACGTCCTGACTTTC.

This clonotype occurred a few times. The chain carries TRBV29-1 and TRBJ2-4, with 11 bases matching TRBD2. The J call may be incorrect, as the DNA end agrees better with TRBJ2-7. The CDR3 spans 14 residues. In germline, CDR1 is SQVTM, CDR2 ANQGSEA. This chain's CDR3 is CSVYGTSGTYEQYF. Written as DNA, the CDR3 is TGCAGCGTCTACGGGACTAGCGGAACCTACGAGCAGTACTTC.

The gene calls are TRBV7-6 and TRBJ2-1, with TRBD1 identical over 8 bases. This CDR3 comprises 13 residues. With V trimmed by 6 bases and J by 8 bases, 6 bases remained unmatched. Germline values: CDR1 SGHVS, CDR2 FNYEAQ. The CDR3 here is CASSQTGADEQFF. The DNA of the CDR3 is TGTGCCAGCAGTCAGACAGGGGCCGATGAGCAGTTCTTC.

This chain joins TRBV3-1 and TRBJ2-5, with unresolved D. The CDR3 sequence is 13 residues long. The V end lost 7 bases, the J end lost 11 bases, and 20 bases lay between the germline ends. Germline V gene data show CDR1 as LGHDT and CDR2 as YNNKEL (reference sequence). The CDR3 here is CASKEEASSEQYF. The DNA of the CDR3 is TGTGCCAGCAAGGAAGAGGCCTCCTCGGAGCAGTACTTC.